This T cell receptor (beta chain) was sequenced for a study of blood T cell repertoires in COVID-19. The ends lost 0 bases at V and 0 bases at J; junction bases unmatched: 1. Germline lookup yields CDR1 KGHSH and CDR2 LQKENI. The CDR3 spans 15 residues. Assay used: immunoSEQ multiplex PCR; TCRdb lists only in-frame clones, some missing. The sample lists more than 95,000 clones, 70% to 90% occurring once. This clone was seen once. Sequenced: peripheral blood. This receptor was obtained from a human donor in a cohort sampled during active COVID-19. The rearrangement links TRBV18 to TRBJ1-1; 7 nucleotides agree with TRBD1. The DNA of the CDR3 is TGTGCCAGCTCACCACCGGGACAGCTGAACACTGAAGCTTTCTTT. It translates to CASSPPGQLNTEAFF. The full variable domain, completed using reference TRBV18 and TRBJ1-1, is NAGVMQNPRHLVRRRGQEARLRCSPMKGHSHVYWYRQLPEEGLKFMVYLQKENIIDESGMPKERFSAEFPKEGPSILRIQQVVRGDSAAYFCASSPPGQLNTEAFFGQGTRLTVV.